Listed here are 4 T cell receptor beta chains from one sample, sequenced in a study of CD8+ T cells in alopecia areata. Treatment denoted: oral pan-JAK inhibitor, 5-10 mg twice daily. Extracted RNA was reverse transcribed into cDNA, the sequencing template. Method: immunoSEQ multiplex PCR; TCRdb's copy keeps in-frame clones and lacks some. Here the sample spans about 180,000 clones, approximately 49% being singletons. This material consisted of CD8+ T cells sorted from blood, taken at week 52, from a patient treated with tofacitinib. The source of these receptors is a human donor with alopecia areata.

CDR3 nucleotides: TGCGCCAGCAGCTGGAAGCGGTCCGTTCTCGGCAAAAACATTCAGTACTTC. It encodes CASSWKRSVLGKNIQYF. The chain recombines TRBV5-1 with TRBJ2-4; TRBD2 might be the D (5 bases). There are 17 residues in the CDR3. Germline values: CDR1 SGHRS, CDR2 YFSETQ. The V gene lost 3 bases and the J gene lost 3 bases, with 19 bases spanning the gap. The variable domain in full, completed from reference TRBV5-1 and TRBJ2-4, reads KAGVTQTPRYLIKTRGQQVTLSCSPISGHRSVSWYQQTPGQGLQFLFEYFSETQRNKGNFPGRFSGRQFSNSRSEMNVSTLELGDSALYLCASSWKRSVLGKNIQYFGAGTRLSVL.

CDR3 sequence reads: CASSLRDRENEQFF. In DNA, the CDR3 is TGTGCCAGCAGTCTACGGGACAGGGAGAATGAGCAGTTCTTC. The chain joins TRBV27 to TRBJ2-1; 9 bases fit TRBD1. Unmatched junction bases numbered 6, after V lost 5 bases and J lost 7 bases. This CDR3 contains 14 residues. CDR1 is MNHEY, CDR2 SMNVEV, per germline (reference sequence).

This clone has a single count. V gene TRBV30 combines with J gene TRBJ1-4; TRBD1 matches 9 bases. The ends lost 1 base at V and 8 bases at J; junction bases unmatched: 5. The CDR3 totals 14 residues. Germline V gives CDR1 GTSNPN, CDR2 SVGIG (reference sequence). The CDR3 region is CAWSDGTGKEKLFF. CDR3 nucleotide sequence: TGTGCCTGGAGTGACGGGACAGGGAAGGAAAAACTGTTTTTT.

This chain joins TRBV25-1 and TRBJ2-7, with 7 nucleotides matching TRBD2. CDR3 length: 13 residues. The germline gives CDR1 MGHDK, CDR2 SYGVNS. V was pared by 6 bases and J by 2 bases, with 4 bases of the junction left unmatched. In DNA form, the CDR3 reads TGTGCCAGCAGCCACAGCGGGGCCTACGAGCAGTACTTC. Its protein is CASSHSGAYEQYF.